This is a list of T cell receptor beta chains from one sample in a study of post-analysis software for immune sequencing data. Each CDR3 protein gets one entry after TCRdb re-called the PCR reads with MiXCR. The sample shows 750,000 to 950,000 distinct CDR3 sequences, roughly 50% of them seen only once. Sequencing input: blood. These receptor sequences come from a girl aged 5-17 years with multiple sclerosis. The CDR3 runs from the conserved cysteine through the conserved F or W. A D gene is named only where the DNA matches it firmly. Clone sizes are given selectively: once, few, many, or a class where the clone is expanded.

>.|TRBV5-1|TRBJ2-7|14|TRBD2
TGCGCCAGCGGTCAGAGCGGGACTACCTACGAGCAGTACTTC
CASGQSGTTYEQYF
>.|TRBV28|TRBJ2-5|15|TRBD2
TGTGCCAGCAGTTTACCTCGGACTAGCATGGAGACCCAGTACTTC
CASSLPRTSMETQYF
>.|TRBV3-1|TRBJ2-4|14|.
TGTGCCAGCAGCCAGGGGGGCAGTGGAAACATTCAGTACTTC
CASSQGGSGNIQYF
>once|TRBV11-2|TRBJ2-5|14|TRBD1
TGTGCCAGCAGCTTAGGACAGGGTACCAGGACCCAGTACTTC
CASSLGQGTRTQYF
>.|TRBV5-5|TRBJ1-2|15|.
TGTGCCAGCAGCCCTATTCGGGGGGCGGACTATGGCTACACCTTC
CASSPIRGADYGYTF
>.|TRBV6-5|TRBJ2-1|13|TRBD1
TGTGCCACCGAAGGACAGGATCGTAACGGTCGGTTCTTC
CATEGQDRNGRFF
>.|TRBV20-1|TRBJ2-7|15|.
TGCAGTGCTAGAGCAGGGGCTTCTCAGTACTACGAGCAGTACTTC
CSARAGASQYYEQYF
>few|TRBV18|TRBJ1-2|13|.
TGTGCCAGCTCACCGAGAGCTAGCTATGGCTACACCTTC
CASSPRASYGYTF
>.|TRBV2|TRBJ2-5|13|.
TGTGCCAGCAGTGAGGCGGTGCGGAAGGGCTGGTACTTC
CASSEAVRKGWYF
>few|TRBV7-3|TRBJ2-3|18|.
TGTGCCAGCAGCTTAACGTCCACGACTAGTAAAAGTGCAGATACGCAGTATTTT
CASSLTSTTSKSADTQYF
>few|TRBV10-3|TRBJ1-4|13|.
TGTGCCACATTAGCCAGGAGCGGTGAAAAACTGTTTTTT
CATLARSGEKLFF
>.|TRBV15|TRBJ1-4|16|TRBD1
TGTGCCACCAGCAGGGAAATGGGACAGGGTCGGGAAAAACGGTTTTTT
CATSREMGQGREKRFF